This entry lists 8 T cell receptor beta chains sequenced from one sample in a study of T cells in Graves' hyperthyroidism and ophthalmopathy. The investigators amplified TCR beta CDR3 regions from RNA transcripts. With the HTBI primer set, the TCR CDR3 went through a first round of RT-PCR. TCRdb reanalysed the multiplex PCR reads using MiXCR and keeps one entry per CDR3 protein. The table lists roughly 710,000 distinct CDR3 sequences, under 45% of them singletons. Sequencing was performed on blood. The source of these receptors is a woman aged 40 to 49 with Graves' hyperthyroidism.

This clonotype turned up a few times. V gene TRBV20-1 combines with J gene TRBJ1-5; 9 bases align to TRBD1. The CDR3 has 16 residues. Germline V lookup: CDR1 DFQATT, CDR2 SNEGSKA (reference sequence). Germline trimming cut 5 bases from V and 7 bases from J; bases unmatched to any gene: 15. In nucleotides, the CDR3 is TGCAGTGCTGCGCGTATAACCGGGACAGGGAGACAGCCCCAGCATTTT. Translated: CSAARITGTGRQPQHF.

This clonotype was found many times. This chain links TRBV10-3 with TRBJ1-1; 8 bases agree with TRBD1. Per germline, CDR1 ENHRY and CDR2 SYGVKD. The length of the CDR3 is 14 residues. Trimming took 7 bases from V and 3 from J; bases not matched to a gene: 7. The CDR3 is CAITGGTRDTEAFF. In nucleotides, the CDR3 is TGTGCCATCACAGGGGGCACTAGGGACACTGAAGCTTTCTTT.

The chain combines TRBV12-3 or TRBV12-4 with TRBJ1-2, with a weak D call TRBD1 (5 bases). V was cut by 3 bases and J by 5 bases, with 10 bases left in between. The CDR3 totals 13 residues. Here the CDR3 reads CASSLRGLYGYTF. CDR3 coding DNA: TGTGCCAGCAGTTTGCGGGGGTTATATGGCTACACCTTC.

This clonotype was observed many times. The chain couples TRBV29-1 to TRBJ1-1; D unresolved. V was shortened by 1 base and J by 12 bases, with 15 bases between the two germline ends. Germline V gene sequence: CDR1 SQVTM, CDR2 ANQGSEA. CDR3 length: 12 amino acids. The CDR3 here is CSVEGRSAETFF. The CDR3 DNA follows: TGCAGCGTTGAAGGCAGATCCGCTGAGACTTTCTTT.

The CDR3 nucleotides read TGTGCCAGCTCACCACCGAGCGTCTGGGTTCCCGAGCAGTACTTC. Translating gives CASSPPSVWVPEQYF. The rearrangement uses TRBV7-9 and TRBJ2-7; D is unresolved. CDR1 and CDR2 from the germline V gene are SEHNR and FQNEAQ (reference sequence). The CDR3 extends over 15 amino acids. Trimming stripped 8 bases from V and 6 bases from J, with 23 bases between.

V gene TRBV2 combines with J gene TRBJ1-1; D remains ambiguous. V dropped 6 bases and J dropped 1 base, with 12 bases sitting between them. Germline CDR1 SNHLY, CDR2 FYNNEI. CDR3 size: 14 residues. The CDR3 is CASRTVPENTEAFF. Here the CDR3 DNA reads TGTGCCAGCAGGACGGTACCGGAGAACACTGAAGCTTTCTTT.

This clonotype was detected a few times. The chain links TRBV7-2 to TRBJ2-5; 13 positions match TRBD2. Germline loops: CDR1 SGHTA, CDR2 FQGNSA. The CDR3 runs 16 residues. V lost 1 base to trimming and J lost 4 bases; unmatched junction nucleotides: 3. The CDR3 bases are TGTGCCAGCAGCTTAGGGACTAGCGGGGGCGTAGAGACCCAGTACTTC. This sequence encodes CASSLGTSGGVETQYF.

The CDR3 nucleotides read TGTGCCAGCAGTTTGTGGCGGGGCCACTCCTACGAGCAGTACTTC. Translating gives CASSLWRGHSYEQYF. The gene calls are TRBV12-3 or TRBV12-4 and TRBJ2-7; possible D gene TRBD2, 6 bases. Trimming pared 3 bases from V and 0 bases from J, leaving 12 bases between. The CDR3 is 15 residues long.